This TCR beta chain emerged from a study of blood T cell repertoires in COVID-19. Overall study: COVID-19 samples from acute and convalescent phases originated in the United States, Italy and Spain. PBMCs, B-cell-depleted T cells, or T cells were the source of the cDNA or gDNA that made up the material.

Study processing details: How many nucleated cells were present was estimated from reference gene primer amplification. Profiling relied on immunoSEQ multiplex PCR, and the TCRdb table lists in-frame clones only, not all of them. V and J calls and clone size are as listed in that table; D and trimming were resolved from the DNA. The sample contains 100,000 or so clones, about 85% of which appear only once. The germline V gene encodes CDR1 MNHEY and CDR2 SMNVEV (reference sequence). The CDR3 has 15 amino acids. Trimming stripped 6 bases from V and 6 bases from J, with 17 bases between. The chain recombines TRBV27 with TRBJ1-4, with a tentative D call TRBD1 (6 bases). The sample comprised peripheral blood. The TCR sequence derives from a woman aged 70-85 years with active or convalescent COVID-19. CDR3 in DNA: TGTGCCAGCAGCCTCGGGTGGGGGCAGGATGAAAAACTGTTTTTT. Amino acid sequence: CASSLGWGQDEKLFF.